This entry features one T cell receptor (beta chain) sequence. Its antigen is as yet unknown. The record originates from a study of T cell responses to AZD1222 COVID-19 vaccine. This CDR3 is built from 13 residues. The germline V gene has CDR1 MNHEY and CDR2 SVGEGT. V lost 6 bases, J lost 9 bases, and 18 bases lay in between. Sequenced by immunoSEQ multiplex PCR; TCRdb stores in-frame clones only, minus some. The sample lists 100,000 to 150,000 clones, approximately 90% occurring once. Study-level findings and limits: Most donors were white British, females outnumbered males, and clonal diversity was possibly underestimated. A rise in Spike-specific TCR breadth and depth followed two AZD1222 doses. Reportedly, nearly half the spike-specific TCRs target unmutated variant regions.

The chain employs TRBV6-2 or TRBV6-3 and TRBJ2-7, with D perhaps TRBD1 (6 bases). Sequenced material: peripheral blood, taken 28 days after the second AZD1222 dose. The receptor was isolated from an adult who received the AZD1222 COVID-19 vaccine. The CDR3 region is CASSPGSGVGQYF. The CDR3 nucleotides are TGTGCCAGCAGCCCCGGGTCAGGGGTAGGGCAGTACTTC.